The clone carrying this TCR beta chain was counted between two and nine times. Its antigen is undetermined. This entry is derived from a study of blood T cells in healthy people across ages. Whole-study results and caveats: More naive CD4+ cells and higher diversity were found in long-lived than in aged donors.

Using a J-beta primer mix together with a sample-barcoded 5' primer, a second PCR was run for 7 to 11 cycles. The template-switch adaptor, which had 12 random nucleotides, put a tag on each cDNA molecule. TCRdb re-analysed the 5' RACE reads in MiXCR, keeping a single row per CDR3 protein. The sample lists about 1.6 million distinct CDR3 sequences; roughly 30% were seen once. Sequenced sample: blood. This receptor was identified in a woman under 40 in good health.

CDR3 in DNA: TGTGCCTACTCCAGTGTGAGGCGTTACAATGAGCAGTTCTTC. It codes for CAYSSVRRYNEQFF. The chain uses TRBV7-9 and TRBJ2-1; no reliable D call. V was clipped by 11 bases and J by 4 bases, with 18 bases between them. CDR1 and CDR2 from the germline V gene are SEHNR and FQNEAQ (reference sequence). This CDR3 is built from 14 residues. Looking up the rest from reference TRBV7-9 and TRBJ2-1 gives the full variable domain: DTGVSQNPRHKITKRGQNVTFRCDPISEHNRLYWYRQTLGQGPEFLTYFQNEAQLEKSRLLSDRFSAERPKGSFSTLEIQRTEQGDSAMYLCAYSSVRRYNEQFFGPGTRLTVL.